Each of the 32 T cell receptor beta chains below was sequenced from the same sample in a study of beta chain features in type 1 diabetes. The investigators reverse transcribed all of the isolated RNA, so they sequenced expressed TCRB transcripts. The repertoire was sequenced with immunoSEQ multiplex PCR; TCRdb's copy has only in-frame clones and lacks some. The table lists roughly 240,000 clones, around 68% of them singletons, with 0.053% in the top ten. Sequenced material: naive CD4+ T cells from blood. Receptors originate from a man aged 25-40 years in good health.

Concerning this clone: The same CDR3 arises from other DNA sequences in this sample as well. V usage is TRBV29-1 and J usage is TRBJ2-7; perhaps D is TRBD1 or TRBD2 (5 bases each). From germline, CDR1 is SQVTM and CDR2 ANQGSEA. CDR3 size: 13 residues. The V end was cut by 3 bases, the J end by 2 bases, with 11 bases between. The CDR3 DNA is TGCAGCGTTGAGTCAGGGAGAGCCTACGAGCAGTACTTC. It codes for CSVESGRAYEQYF.

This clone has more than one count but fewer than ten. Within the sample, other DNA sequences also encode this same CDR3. The CDR3 sequence is CASSPRQQETQYF. CDR3 nucleotide sequence: TGTGCCAGCTCACCACGCCAACAAGAGACCCAGTACTTC. The chain has TRBV18 and TRBJ2-5, with D unresolved. The CDR3 runs to 13 residues. The V gene's germline CDR1 is KGHSH and CDR2 LQKENI. V was trimmed by 1 base and J by 2 bases, leaving 5 bases between them.

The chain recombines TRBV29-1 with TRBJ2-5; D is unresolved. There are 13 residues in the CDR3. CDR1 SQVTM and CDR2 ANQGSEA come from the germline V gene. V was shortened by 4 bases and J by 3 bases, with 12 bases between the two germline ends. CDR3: CSVVRPLKETQYF. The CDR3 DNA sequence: TGCAGCGTTGTGAGGCCGCTGAAAGAGACCCAGTACTTC.

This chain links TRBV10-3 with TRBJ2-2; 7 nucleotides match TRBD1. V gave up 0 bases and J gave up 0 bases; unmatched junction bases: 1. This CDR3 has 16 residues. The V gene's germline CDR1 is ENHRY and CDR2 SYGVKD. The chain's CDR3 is CAISESGTANTGELFF. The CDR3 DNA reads TGTGCCATCAGTGAGTCCGGGACAGCGAACACCGGGGAGCTGTTTTTT.

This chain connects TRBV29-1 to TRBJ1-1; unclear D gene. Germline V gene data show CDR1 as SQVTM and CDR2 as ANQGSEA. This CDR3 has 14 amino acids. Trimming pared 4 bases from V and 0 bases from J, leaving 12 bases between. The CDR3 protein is CSVVVATLNTEAFF. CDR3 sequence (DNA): TGCAGCGTTGTCGTGGCGACCCTGAACACTGAAGCTTTCTTT.

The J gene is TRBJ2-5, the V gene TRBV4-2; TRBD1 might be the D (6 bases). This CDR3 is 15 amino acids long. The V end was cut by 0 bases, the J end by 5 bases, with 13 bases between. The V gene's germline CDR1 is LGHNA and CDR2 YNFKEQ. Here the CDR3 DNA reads TGTGCCAGCAGCCAAGAGTACAGGGTAGGGGAGACCCAGTACTTC. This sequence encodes CASSQEYRVGETQYF.

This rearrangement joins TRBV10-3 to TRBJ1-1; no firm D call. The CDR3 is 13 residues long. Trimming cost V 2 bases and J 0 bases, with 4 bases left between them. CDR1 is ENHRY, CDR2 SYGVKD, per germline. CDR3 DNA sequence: TGTGCCATCAGTGAGGATATGAACACTGAAGCTTTCTTT. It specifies CAISEDMNTEAFF.

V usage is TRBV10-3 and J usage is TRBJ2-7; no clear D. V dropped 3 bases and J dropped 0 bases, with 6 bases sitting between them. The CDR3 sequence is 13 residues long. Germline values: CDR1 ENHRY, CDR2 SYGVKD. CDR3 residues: CAISDSSSYEQYF. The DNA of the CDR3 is TGTGCCATCAGTGACTCGAGCTCCTACGAGCAGTACTTC.

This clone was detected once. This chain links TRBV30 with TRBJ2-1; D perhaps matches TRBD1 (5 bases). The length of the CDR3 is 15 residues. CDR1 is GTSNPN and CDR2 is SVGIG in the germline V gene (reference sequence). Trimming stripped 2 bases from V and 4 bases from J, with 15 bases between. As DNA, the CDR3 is TGTGCCTGGAGTCAAACGGTAGGGGTTTACAATGAGCAGTTCTTC. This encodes CAWSQTVGVYNEQFF.

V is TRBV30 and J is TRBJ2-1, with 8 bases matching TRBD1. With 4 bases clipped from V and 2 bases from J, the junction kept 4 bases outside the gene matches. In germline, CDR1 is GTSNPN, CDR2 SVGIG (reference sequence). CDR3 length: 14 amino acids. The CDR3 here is CAWNRGLTYNEQFF. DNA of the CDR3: TGTGCCTGGAACAGGGGGTTGACCTACAATGAGCAGTTCTTC.

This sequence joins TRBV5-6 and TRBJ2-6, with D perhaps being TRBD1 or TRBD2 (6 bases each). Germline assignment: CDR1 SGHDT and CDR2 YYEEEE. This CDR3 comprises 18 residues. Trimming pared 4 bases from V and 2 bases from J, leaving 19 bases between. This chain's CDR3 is CASSGNQGRIPGANVLTF. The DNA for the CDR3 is TGTGCCAGCAGCGGGAACCAGGGGAGGATACCTGGGGCCAACGTCCTGACTTTC.

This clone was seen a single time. The CDR3: CASSSRVLMGTQHF. The CDR3 DNA follows: TGTGCCAGTAGCTCCAGGGTTCTGATGGGGACCCAGCATTTT. The gene calls are TRBV19 and TRBJ1-5; a possible D gene is TRBD1 (5 bases). The CDR3 covers 14 residues. CDR1 is LNHDA and CDR2 is SQIVND in the germline V gene (reference sequence). Trimming shortened V by 6 bases and J by 11 bases, and 20 bases separated the two germline ends.

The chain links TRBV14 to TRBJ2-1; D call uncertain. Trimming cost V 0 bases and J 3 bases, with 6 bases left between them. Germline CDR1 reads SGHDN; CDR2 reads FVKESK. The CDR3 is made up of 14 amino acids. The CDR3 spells CASSQDHSYNEQFF. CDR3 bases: TGTGCCAGCAGCCAAGATCACAGCTACAATGAGCAGTTCTTC.

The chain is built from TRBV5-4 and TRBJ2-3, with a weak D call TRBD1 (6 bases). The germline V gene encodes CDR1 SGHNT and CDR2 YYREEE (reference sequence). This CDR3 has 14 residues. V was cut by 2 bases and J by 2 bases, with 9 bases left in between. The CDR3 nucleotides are TGTGCCAGCAGCTTTGGGACACCCACAGATACGCAGTATTTT. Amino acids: CASSFGTPTDTQYF.

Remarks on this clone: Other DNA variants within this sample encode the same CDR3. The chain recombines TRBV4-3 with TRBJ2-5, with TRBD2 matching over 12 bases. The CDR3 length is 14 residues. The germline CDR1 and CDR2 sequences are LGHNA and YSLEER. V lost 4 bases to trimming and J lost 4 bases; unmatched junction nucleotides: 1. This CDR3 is CASSPLAGGETQYF. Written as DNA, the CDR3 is TGCGCCAGCAGCCCACTAGCGGGAGGAGAGACCCAGTACTTC.

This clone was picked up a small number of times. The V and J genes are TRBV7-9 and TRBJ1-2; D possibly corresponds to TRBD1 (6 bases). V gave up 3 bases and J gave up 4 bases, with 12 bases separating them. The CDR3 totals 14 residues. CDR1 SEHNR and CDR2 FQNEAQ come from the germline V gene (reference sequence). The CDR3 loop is CASSFSGASYGYTF. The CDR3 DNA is TGTGCCAGCAGCTTCTCAGGGGCCAGCTATGGCTACACCTTC. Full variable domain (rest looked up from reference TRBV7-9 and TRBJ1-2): DTGVSQNPRHKITKRGQNVTFRCDPISEHNRLYWYRQTLGQGPEFLTYFQNEAQLEKSRLLSDRFSAERPKGSFSTLEIQRTEQGDSAMYLCASSFSGASYGYTFGSGTRLTVV.

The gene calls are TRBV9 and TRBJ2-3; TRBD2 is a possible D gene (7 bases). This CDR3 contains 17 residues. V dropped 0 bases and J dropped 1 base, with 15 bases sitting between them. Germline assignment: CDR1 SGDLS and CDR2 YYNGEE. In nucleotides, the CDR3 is TGTGCCAGCAGCGTAGATGTAGGGAGGGGGGGCACAGATACGCAGTATTTT. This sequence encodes CASSVDVGRGGTDTQYF.

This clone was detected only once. CDR3 sequence reads: CASSDKRGIYNEQFF. CDR3 sequence (DNA): TGTGCCAGCAGCGACAAGCGAGGGATCTACAATGAGCAGTTCTTC. This chain joins TRBV9 and TRBJ2-1, with TRBD2 as a possible D gene (5 bases). V was shortened by 3 bases and J by 3 bases, with 13 bases between the two germline ends. CDR3 size: 15 residues. The germline V gene encodes CDR1 SGDLS and CDR2 YYNGEE.

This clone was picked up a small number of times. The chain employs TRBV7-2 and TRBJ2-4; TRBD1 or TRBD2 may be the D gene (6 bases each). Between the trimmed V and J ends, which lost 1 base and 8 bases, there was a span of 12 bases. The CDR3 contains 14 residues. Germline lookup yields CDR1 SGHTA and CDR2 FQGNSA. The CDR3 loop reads CASSLGARGHIQYF. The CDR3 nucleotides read TGTGCCAGCAGCTTAGGGGCCCGGGGGCACATTCAGTACTTC.

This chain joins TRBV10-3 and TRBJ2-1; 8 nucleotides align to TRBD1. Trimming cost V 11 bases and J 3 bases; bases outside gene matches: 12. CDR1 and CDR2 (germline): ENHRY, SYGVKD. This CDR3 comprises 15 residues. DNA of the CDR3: TGTGCCTCAAAAGGGGACAGGAACTACTACAATGAGCAGTTCTTC. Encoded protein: CASKGDRNYYNEQFF.

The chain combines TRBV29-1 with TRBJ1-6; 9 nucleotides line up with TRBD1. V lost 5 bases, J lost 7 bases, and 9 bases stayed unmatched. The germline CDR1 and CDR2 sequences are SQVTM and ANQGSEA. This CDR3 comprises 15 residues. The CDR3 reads CSVSTGGEENSPLHF. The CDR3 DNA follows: TGCAGCGTTTCAACAGGGGGCGAAGAGAATTCACCCCTCCACTTT.

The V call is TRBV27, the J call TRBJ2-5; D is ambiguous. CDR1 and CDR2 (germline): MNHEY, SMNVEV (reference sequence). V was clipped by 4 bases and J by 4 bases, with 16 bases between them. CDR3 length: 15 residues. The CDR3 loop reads CASSSSRGLIETQYF. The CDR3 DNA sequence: TGTGCCAGCAGTTCCAGCAGAGGCTTGATAGAGACCCAGTACTTC.

The CDR3 coding sequence is TGTGCCAGCAGTGAATCTGGACCGGTCACAGATACGCAGTATTTT. Its translation is CASSESGPVTDTQYF. V is TRBV25-1 and J is TRBJ2-3; no definite D call. This CDR3 has 15 residues. Germline values: CDR1 MGHDK, CDR2 SYGVNS. The V end was cut by 1 base, the J end by 2 bases, with 10 bases between.

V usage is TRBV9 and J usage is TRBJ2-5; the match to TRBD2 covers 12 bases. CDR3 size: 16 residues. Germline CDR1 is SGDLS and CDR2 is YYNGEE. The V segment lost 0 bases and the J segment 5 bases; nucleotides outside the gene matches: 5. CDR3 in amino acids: CASSVAPSGGAETQYF. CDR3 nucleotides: TGTGCCAGCAGCGTAGCTCCTAGCGGGGGGGCCGAGACCCAGTACTTC.

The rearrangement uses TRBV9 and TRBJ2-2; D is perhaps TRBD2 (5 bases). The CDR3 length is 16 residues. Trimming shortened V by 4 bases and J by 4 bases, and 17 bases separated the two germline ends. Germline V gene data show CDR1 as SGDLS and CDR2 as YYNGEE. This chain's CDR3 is CASSSRRQAGTGELFF. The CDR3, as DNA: TGTGCCAGCAGCTCCCGGCGGCAGGCGGGCACCGGGGAGCTGTTTTTT.

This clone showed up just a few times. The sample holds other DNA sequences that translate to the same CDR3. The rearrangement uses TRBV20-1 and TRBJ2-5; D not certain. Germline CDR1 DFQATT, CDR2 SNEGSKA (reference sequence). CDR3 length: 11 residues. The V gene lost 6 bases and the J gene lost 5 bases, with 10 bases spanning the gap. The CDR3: CSAGPGETQYF. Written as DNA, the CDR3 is TGCAGTGCCGGGCCTGGGGAGACCCAGTACTTC.

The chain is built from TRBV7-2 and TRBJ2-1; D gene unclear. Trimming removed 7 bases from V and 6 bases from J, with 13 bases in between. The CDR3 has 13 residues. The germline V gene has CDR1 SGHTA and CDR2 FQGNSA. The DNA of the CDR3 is TGTGCCAGCAAGTTGGAGCGAAGCAATGAGCAGTTCTTC. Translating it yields CASKLERSNEQFF.

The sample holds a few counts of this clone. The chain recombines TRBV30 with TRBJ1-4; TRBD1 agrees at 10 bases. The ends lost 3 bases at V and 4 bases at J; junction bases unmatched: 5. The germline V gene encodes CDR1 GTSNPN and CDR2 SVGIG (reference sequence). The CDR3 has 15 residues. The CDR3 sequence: CAWRGDRGSNEKLFF. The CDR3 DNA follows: TGTGCCTGGAGGGGGGACAGGGGAAGTAATGAAAAACTGTTTTTT.

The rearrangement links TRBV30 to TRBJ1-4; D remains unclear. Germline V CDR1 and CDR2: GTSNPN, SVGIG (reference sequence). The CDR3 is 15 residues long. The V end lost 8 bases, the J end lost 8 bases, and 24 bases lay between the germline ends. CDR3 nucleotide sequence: TGTGCCCTCACGGATGTTCTGTCTTTAGGCGAAAAACTGTTTTTT. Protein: CALTDVLSLGEKLFF.

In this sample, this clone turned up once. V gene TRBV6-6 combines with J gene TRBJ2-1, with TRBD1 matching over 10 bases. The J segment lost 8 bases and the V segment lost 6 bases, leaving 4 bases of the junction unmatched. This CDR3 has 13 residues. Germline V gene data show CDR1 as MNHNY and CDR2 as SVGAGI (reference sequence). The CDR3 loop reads CASRRQGADEQFF. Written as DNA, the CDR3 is TGTGCCAGCAGGCGACAGGGGGCGGATGAGCAGTTCTTC.

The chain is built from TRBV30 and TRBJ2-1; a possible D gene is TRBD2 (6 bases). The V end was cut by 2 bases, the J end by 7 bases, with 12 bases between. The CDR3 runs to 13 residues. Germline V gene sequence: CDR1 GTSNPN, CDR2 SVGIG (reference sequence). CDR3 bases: TGTGCCTGGAGTCCCCGGACTAAAAATGAGCAGTTCTTC. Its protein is CAWSPRTKNEQFF.

CDR3 in DNA: TGTGCCATCAGGGGAGGACCCTCAATTGATGGCTACACCTTC. Translation gives CAIRGGPSIDGYTF. This chain links TRBV10-3 with TRBJ1-2; D remains unclear. The CDR3 length is 14 residues. CDR1 ENHRY and CDR2 SYGVKD come from the germline V gene. The ends were cut back, 6 bases at V and 6 bases at J, with 17 bases in the middle.